This T cell receptor (beta chain) comes out of a study of type 1 regulatory T cells (dated by TCRdb to about 2021). About the full investigation: An in vitro protocol by which a Tr1-enriched, alloantigen-specific CD4 T cell product named T-allo10 was generated was characterized in the study. T-allo10 was under clinical evaluation in patients with hematological malignancies receiving allogeneic hematopoietic stem cell transplantation.

Overall study outcomes, separate from this receptor: Compared with non-Tr1 cells, Tr1 cells had a TCR repertoire that was more restricted, a finding the study read as clonal expansion induced by alloantigen.

The germline V gene supplies CDR1 MDHEN and CDR2 SYDVKM. Ends trimmed: V by 4 bases, J by 2 bases; bases unmatched to a gene: 11. The CDR3, from cysteine to phenylalanine, totals 16 residues. Here the CDR3 DNA is all that survives: 48 bases in frame from base 1. Concerning this clonotype itself: Its antigen is unknown. No base quality information exists; no much larger clone differs at one position.

Sequencing used an Illumina MiSeq. TCRdb applied fastp at Q25 and MiXCR to the public reads, then kept only in-frame beta chains. Entries that share a CDR3 protein sequence are merged under the most common genes and DNA. Recorded for this sample are tens of thousands of distinct CDR3 sequences; roughly two thirds of them occurred a single time. The ten largest make up 1.8% of the sample. This clonotype was sampled from a human donor in good health. This chain is built from TRBV28 and TRBJ2-7, with 7 middle bases fitting TRBD1. The sample comprised cultured non-Tr1 T cells, either the whole culture or a sorted T cell fraction (not recorded which). Reading the label with the study, this specimen's cell subset or site is: non-Tr1 population from the T-allo10 product. The nucleotide sequence is TGTGCCAGCAGTTCCCTCCGACAGGGTAGGACCTACGAGCAGTACTTC. It translates as CASSSLRQGRTYEQYF. Outside the CDR3, residues come from the reference TRBV28 and TRBJ2-7 proteins, so the full variable domain is: DVKVTQSSRYLVKRTGEKVFLECVQDMDHENMFWYRQDPGLGLRLIYFSYDVKMKEKGDIPEGYSVSREKKERFSLILESASTNQTSMYLCASSSLRQGRTYEQYFGPGTRLTVT.